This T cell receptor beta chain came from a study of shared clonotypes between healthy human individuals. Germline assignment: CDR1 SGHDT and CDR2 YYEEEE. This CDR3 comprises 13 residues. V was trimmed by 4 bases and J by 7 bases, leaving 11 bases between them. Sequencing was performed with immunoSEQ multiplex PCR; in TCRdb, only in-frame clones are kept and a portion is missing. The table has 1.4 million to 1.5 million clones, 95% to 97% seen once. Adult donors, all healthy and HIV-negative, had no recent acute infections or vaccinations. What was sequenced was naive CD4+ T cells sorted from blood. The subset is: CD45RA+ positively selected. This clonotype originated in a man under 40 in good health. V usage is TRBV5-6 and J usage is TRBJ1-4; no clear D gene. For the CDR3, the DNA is TGTGCCAGCAGCATTGCAGGTCCTGAAAAACTGTTTTTT. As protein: CASSIAGPEKLFF. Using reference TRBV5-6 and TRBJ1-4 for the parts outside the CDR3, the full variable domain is DAGVTQSPTHLIKTRGQQVTLRCSPKSGHDTVSWYQQALGQGPQFIFQYYEEEERQRGNFPDRFSGHQFPNYSSELNVNALLLGDSALYLCASSIAGPEKLFFGSGTQLSVL.